The clone carrying this T cell receptor (beta chain) was found a few times. Its target is unknown. Expressed TCRB transcripts were sequenced because the entire RNA isolate underwent reverse transcription. Profiled with immunoSEQ multiplex PCR; TCRdb holds only in-frame clones, not every one. The table includes 400,000 to 550,000 clones, 11% detected once. The sample originates from a study of beta chain features in type 1 diabetes. The study's findings and limits: People with Type 1 diabetes carried modestly yet significantly shorter TCRB CDR3s in all four CD4+ subsets.

Germline CDR1 reads SGHNT; CDR2 reads YYREEE (reference sequence). V shed 5 bases and J shed 6 bases, with 9 bases lying between them. This CDR3 has 13 amino acids. The V and J genes are TRBV5-4 and TRBJ2-6; D remains unclear. The source is a woman younger than 35 in good health. The source material was naive CD4+ T cells from blood. This chain's CDR3 is CASSQTQANVLTF. DNA of the CDR3: TGTGCCAGCAGTCAAACTCAGGCCAACGTCCTGACTTTC.